Below, 22 T cell receptor beta chains from the same sample are listed, as sequenced in a study of blood T cell repertoires in COVID-19. Assay used: immunoSEQ multiplex PCR; TCRdb lists only in-frame clones, some missing. The sample carries 150,000 to 190,000 clones, under 90% recorded once. The sequenced sample was PBMCs or T cells enriched from blood (not recorded which). The receptor source for this set is a man aged 50 to 59 who had recovered from COVID-19.

The chain carries TRBV7-2 and TRBJ1-1, with 7 positions matching TRBD1. Germline CDR1 SGHTA, CDR2 FQGNSA. With V trimmed by 1 base and J by 7 bases, 6 bases remained unmatched. This CDR3 has 14 residues. The CDR3 is CASSLGQGTFEAFF. In DNA, the CDR3 is TGTGCCAGCAGCTTAGGACAGGGAACCTTTGAAGCTTTCTTT.

This chain joins TRBV6-5 and TRBJ2-7, with a weak D call TRBD1 (5 bases). The germline CDR1 and CDR2 sequences are MNHEY and SVGAGI. With 7 bases removed from V and 4 bases from J, the gap between germline ends came to 20 bases. The CDR3 has 15 amino acids. This CDR3 is CASTLLGQGVYEQYF. The CDR3 nucleotides read TGTGCCAGCACCCTCCTCGGACAAGGAGTATACGAGCAGTACTTC.

The rearrangement links TRBV6-1 to TRBJ1-3; D not certain. Between the trimmed V and J ends, which lost 0 bases and 6 bases, there was a span of 18 bases. Germline V gene lookup returns CDR1 MNHNS and CDR2 SASEGT. This CDR3 has 17 amino acids. As DNA, the CDR3 is TGTGCCAGCAGTGAAGCCGGCCGGGAGAGAAGGGCAAACACCATATATTTT. As protein: CASSEAGRERRANTIYF.

The V call is TRBV5-1, the J call TRBJ2-4; 7 bases align to TRBD1. This CDR3 has 15 residues. In germline, CDR1 is SGHRS, CDR2 YFSETQ. V gave up 2 bases and J gave up 1 base; unmatched junction bases: 3. The CDR3 DNA is TGCGCCAGCAGCTTTGGGACAGTCGCCAAAAACATTCAGTACTTC. As protein: CASSFGTVAKNIQYF.

The chain joins TRBV15 to TRBJ2-4; 9 bases are shared with TRBD1. The CDR3 runs 16 residues. J gave up 5 bases and V 2 bases, and 7 bases lay outside the gene matches. In germline, CDR1 is LNHNV, CDR2 YYDKDF (reference sequence). The DNA of the CDR3 is TGTGCCACCAGCAGAACCGGGACAGGGATCCAAAACATTCAGTACTTC. Protein: CATSRTGTGIQNIQYF.

V usage is TRBV6-5 and J usage is TRBJ2-7, with D maybe TRBD1 (6 bases). Trimming shortened V by 6 bases and J by 2 bases, and 11 bases separated the two germline ends. This CDR3 spans 13 amino acids. Per the germline V gene, CDR1 is MNHEY and CDR2 is SVGAGI. CDR3 nucleotides: TGTGCCAGCAGCGACAGGTTTACCTACGAGCAGTACTTC. It is translated as CASSDRFTYEQYF.

The chain uses TRBV30 and TRBJ1-6, with D maybe TRBD1 (6 bases). V was cut by 0 bases and J by 5 bases, with 11 bases left in between. From germline, CDR1 is GTSNPN and CDR2 SVGIG (reference sequence). This CDR3 has 15 amino acids. CDR3 in DNA: TGTGCCTGGAGTGTAGCGGACAGAGATAATTCACCCCTCCACTTT. This gives the protein CAWSVADRDNSPLHF.

V gene TRBV18 combines with J gene TRBJ2-2, with 8 bases identical to TRBD1. The germline CDR1 and CDR2 sequences are KGHSH and LQKENI. The ends lost 4 bases at V and 6 bases at J; junction bases unmatched: 10. The CDR3 has 16 amino acids. This CDR3 is CASSRESQGAAGELFF. In DNA form, the CDR3 reads TGTGCCAGCTCACGCGAATCCCAGGGGGCGGCCGGGGAGCTGTTTTTT.

This chain connects TRBV9 to TRBJ1-4; TRBD1 is a possible D gene (5 bases). The CDR3 covers 15 residues. The V gene's germline CDR1 is SGDLS and CDR2 YYNGEE. V dropped 3 bases and J dropped 2 bases, with 11 bases sitting between them. The CDR3 loop reads CASSAGILTNEKLFF. CDR3 in DNA: TGTGCCAGCAGCGCAGGGATTTTGACTAATGAAAAACTGTTTTTT.

This sequence joins TRBV7-2 and TRBJ1-2; 8 bases line up with TRBD1. The CDR3 totals 17 residues. V was pared by 5 bases and J by 0 bases, with 11 bases of the junction left unmatched. The germline V gene encodes CDR1 SGHTA and CDR2 FQGNSA. CDR3 sequence (DNA): TGTGCCAGCAGCACTCGGACAGGGCCAACTGCTAACTATGGCTACACCTTC. This gives the protein CASSTRTGPTANYGYTF. The full variable domain, with the rest looked up from reference TRBV7-2 and TRBJ1-2, is GAGVSQSPSNKVTEKGKDVELRCDPISGHTALYWYRQSLGQGLEFLIYFQGNSAPDKSGLPSDRFSAERTGGSVSTLTIQRTQQEDSAVYLCASSTRTGPTANYGYTFGSGTRLTVV.

CDR3 region: CASSLVGDSRTDTQYF. Written as DNA, the CDR3 is TGCGCCAGCAGCTTGGTGGGGGACAGCCGAACCGATACGCAGTATTTT. The chain couples TRBV5-1 to TRBJ2-3, with TRBD1 matching over 7 bases. Germline V gene data show CDR1 as SGHRS and CDR2 as YFSETQ. Trimming at V came to 0 bases and at J to 6 bases, leaving 10 bases not matched to a gene. The CDR3 is made up of 16 amino acids.

The chain combines TRBV19 with TRBJ1-1, with 7 bases fitting TRBD1. Germline CDR1 is LNHDA and CDR2 is SQIVND (reference sequence). Trimming removed 5 bases from V and 3 bases from J; junction bases left unmatched: 3. The CDR3 has 13 amino acids. The CDR3 DNA reads as TGTGCCAGTAGTTCGCAGGGGGACACTGAAGCTTTCTTT. Translated: CASSSQGDTEAFF.

This clone was seen only a few times. J is TRBJ1-5 and V is TRBV2; no reliable D call. V lost 3 bases to trimming and J lost 1 base, with 10 bases between them. In germline, CDR1 is SNHLY, CDR2 FYNNEI. The CDR3 is 15 residues long. CDR3 in amino acids: CASSDEGLSNQPQHF. In DNA, the CDR3 is TGTGCCAGCAGTGACGAGGGTTTGAGCAATCAGCCCCAGCATTTT.

The genes are TRBV18 and TRBJ1-5; D is possibly TRBD1 (5 bases). The CDR3 has 13 residues. Germline assignment: CDR1 KGHSH and CDR2 LQKENI. Trimming pared 8 bases from V and 0 bases from J, leaving 8 bases between. The CDR3 here is CASQQDSNQPQHF. The CDR3 region has the DNA TGTGCCAGCCAACAGGATAGCAATCAGCCCCAGCATTTT.

Remarks on this clone: At one end, the junction sequence differs from germline, possibly due to a read error. J is TRBJ2-5 and V is TRBV7-7, with TRBD1 as a possible D gene (6 bases). Germline V gene sequence: CDR1 SSHAT, CDR2 FNYEAQ (reference sequence). The CDR3 is 14 amino acids. CDR3 region: CASSYVGARETQYF. The CDR3 DNA reads as TGTGCTAGCAGCTACGTGGGGGCGCGGGAGACCCAGTACTTC.

This rearrangement joins TRBV14 to TRBJ1-6; D call uncertain. The CDR3 is 14 residues long. Trimming took 0 bases from V and 7 from J, leaving 7 bases between them. Looked up from germline, CDR1 is SGHDN and CDR2 is FVKESK. CDR3 region: CASSQDWQNSPLHF. Here the CDR3 DNA reads TGTGCCAGCAGCCAAGATTGGCAAAATTCACCCCTCCACTTT.

The chain is built from TRBV11-2 and TRBJ1-2; 8 nucleotides align to TRBD1. Per germline, CDR1 SGHAT and CDR2 FQNNGV. Trimming at V came to 4 bases and at J to 2 bases, leaving 6 bases not matched to a gene. The CDR3 is 15 residues long. DNA for the CDR3: TGTGCCAGCAGCTACGGACAGGGAAAGAACTATGGCTACACCTTC. Encoded protein: CASSYGQGKNYGYTF.

The rearrangement joins TRBV19 to TRBJ1-6; perhaps TRBD1 as D (6 bases). Germline values: CDR1 LNHDA, CDR2 SQIVND (reference sequence). V was shortened by 6 bases and J by 8 bases, with 11 bases between the two germline ends. The CDR3 is 13 residues long. CDR3 sequence reads: CASSGQGHSPLHF. The CDR3 DNA is TGTGCCAGTAGCGGCCAGGGGCATTCACCCCTCCACTTT.

V and J are TRBV5-5 and TRBJ2-7; TRBD2 agrees at 8 bases. The V and J ends lost 0 bases and 0 bases, in that order; junction bases with no gene match: 8. The CDR3 has 17 residues. The germline V gene has CDR1 SGHKS and CDR2 YYEKEE (reference sequence). The CDR3, as DNA: TGTGCCAGCAGCTTGGGGACTAGCAAGTTATTCTCCTACGAGCAGTACTTC. This gives the protein CASSLGTSKLFSYEQYF.

The chain carries TRBV12-3 or TRBV12-4 and TRBJ1-6, with 7 bases aligning to TRBD1. This CDR3 has 13 residues. The ends lost 11 bases at V and 6 bases at J; junction bases unmatched: 7. The CDR3 loop is CASSRGVNSPLHF. The CDR3 DNA is TGTGCCTCAAGCAGGGGGGTTAATTCACCCCTCCACTTT.

The gene calls are TRBV6-5 and TRBJ1-1; TRBD1 might be the D (5 bases). Germline assignment: CDR1 MNHEY and CDR2 SVGAGI. The CDR3 is made up of 13 amino acids. Trimming shortened V by 0 bases and J by 5 bases, and 7 bases separated the two germline ends. CDR3 bases: TGTGCCAGCAGTTACTCGCAGGGAACTGAAGCTTTCTTT. It is translated as CASSYSQGTEAFF.

Only a few counts were recorded for this clone. The chain is built from TRBV30 and TRBJ2-2; 7 bases match TRBD1. The V gene's germline CDR1 is GTSNPN and CDR2 SVGIG (reference sequence). CDR3 length equals 15 residues. V lost 3 bases to trimming and J lost 4 bases; unmatched junction nucleotides: 8. CDR3 in amino acids: CAWRTRGLGTGELFF. The CDR3 DNA reads as TGTGCCTGGAGAACAAGGGGGCTCGGCACCGGGGAGCTGTTTTTT.